This T cell receptor beta chain was sequenced for a study of beta chain features in type 1 diabetes. Expressed TCRB transcripts were sequenced after all isolated RNA was converted to cDNA. The data were produced by immunoSEQ multiplex PCR, yet TCRdb's version contains in-frame clones alone and is incomplete. This table has about half a million clones, about 10% appearing once. Study-wide findings and caveats: Patients showed naive, central memory and Treg TCRB repertoires that appeared more similar than those of healthy donors. Patients with type 1 diabetes showed fewer VDJ junction insertions and more deletions. Possibly, sequencing cDNA over-represented cells that had high TCR expression levels. The study left unresolved whether HLA type influences TCRB rearrangement.

To note about this clone: Its target is not known.

This clonotype was sampled from a young woman in good health. Sequenced input: naive CD4+ T cells from blood.

The DNA for the CDR3 is TGTGCCACCGGGGGGAGGATGAACACCGGGGAGCTGTTTTTT. This translates into CATGGRMNTGELFF. The chain combines TRBV19 with TRBJ2-2, with TRBD2 matching 7 bases. V was clipped by 10 bases and J by 1 base; unmatched bases: 6. This CDR3 contains 14 residues. Germline V CDR1 and CDR2: LNHDA, SQIVND (reference sequence).